Listed here are 28 T cell receptor beta chains from one sample, sequenced in a study of blood T cell repertoires in COVID-19. The table came from immunoSEQ multiplex PCR; TCRdb's copy has only in-frame clones and leaves some out. The table has roughly 32,000 clones, roughly 73% seen once. Sequencing was done on a sample of peripheral blood. The receptor source for this set is a man older than 75 with active or convalescent COVID-19.

The V gene is TRBV12-5, the J gene TRBJ2-3; no reliable D call. V was shortened by 3 bases and J by 0 bases, with 4 bases between the two germline ends. CDR1 is LGHNT and CDR2 is FRNRAP in the germline V gene. The CDR3 extends over 13 amino acids. Here the CDR3 reads CASGFQSTDTQYF. CDR3 coding DNA: TGTGCTAGTGGTTTTCAGAGCACAGATACGCAGTATTTT.

Here the CDR3 DNA reads TGTGCCAGCAGCTTAAGTTCAGTTTACAATGAGCAGTTCTTC. It translates to CASSLSSVYNEQFF. The rearrangement links TRBV11-2 to TRBJ2-1; D ambiguous. CDR1 is SGHAT, CDR2 FQNNGV, per germline. V shed 2 bases and J shed 4 bases, with 9 bases lying between them. The CDR3 runs 14 residues.

The chain recombines TRBV27 with TRBJ2-3; 11 bases match TRBD2. Germline values: CDR1 MNHEY, CDR2 SMNVEV (reference sequence). Trimming removed 4 bases from V and 3 bases from J; junction bases left unmatched: 6. This CDR3 region has 16 residues. The CDR3 DNA reads as TGTGCCAGCAGTTCACTAGCGGGAGTGGGTACAGATACGCAGTATTTT. Translated: CASSSLAGVGTDTQYF.

The chain couples TRBV6-5 to TRBJ2-1; TRBD2 aligns across 7 bases. V was clipped by 6 bases and J by 6 bases; unmatched bases: 11. Per the germline V gene, CDR1 is MNHEY and CDR2 is SVGAGI. The CDR3 spans 15 residues. CDR3 nucleotide sequence: TGTGCCAGCAGGCGAACCGGGACTATCGCCAATGAGCAGTTCTTC. It codes for CASRRTGTIANEQFF.

The chain carries TRBV5-8 and TRBJ1-4, with D maybe TRBD1 (5 bases). This CDR3 spans 15 amino acids. Germline assignment: CDR1 SGHTS and CDR2 YDEGEE. The V gene lost 3 bases and the J gene lost 5 bases, with 14 bases spanning the gap. The DNA of the CDR3 is TGTGCCAGCAGCTCCGGAACTGACAGCAATGAAAAACTGTTTTTT. It specifies CASSSGTDSNEKLFF.

This chain connects TRBV5-5 to TRBJ2-7; TRBD2 matches at 7 bases. V was clipped by 3 bases and J by 2 bases; unmatched bases: 8. Germline V lookup: CDR1 SGHKS, CDR2 YYEKEE (reference sequence). The CDR3 length is 15 residues. For the CDR3, the DNA is TGTGCCAGCAGCTCTAGCGGAGCCTCGACCTACGAGCAGTACTTC. It translates to CASSSSGASTYEQYF.

The chain links TRBV9 to TRBJ1-3; D gene uncertain. V lost 0 bases to trimming and J lost 1 base, with 5 bases between them. CDR1 SGDLS and CDR2 YYNGEE come from the germline V gene. The CDR3 has 14 residues. This CDR3 is CASSVAQSGNTIYF. The CDR3, as DNA: TGTGCCAGCAGCGTAGCGCAGTCTGGAAACACCATATATTTT.

The chain is built from TRBV29-1 and TRBJ2-7; 7 bases line up with TRBD1. Germline lookup yields CDR1 SQVTM and CDR2 ANQGSEA. The CDR3 spans 13 residues. With V trimmed by 5 bases and J by 1 base, 5 bases remained unmatched. The CDR3 nucleotides are TGCAGCGTTCAAGGGGGCCATTCCTACGAGCAGTACTTC. Its translation: CSVQGGHSYEQYF.

The chain employs TRBV21-1 and TRBJ2-6; TRBD2 is taken as the D call from the table, unchecked against the DNA. TRBV21-1 is an annotated pseudogene. The length of the CDR3 is 19 residues. The CDR3, as DNA: TGTGCCAGCAGCAAAGGAGGGCTAAAGGAATTCTCTGGGGCCAACGTCCTGACTTTC. It specifies CASSKGGLKEFSGANVLTF.

V gene TRBV28 combines with J gene TRBJ1-5; 9 bases match TRBD1. CDR3 length: 15 residues. Germline V gene lookup returns CDR1 MDHEN and CDR2 SYDVKM. V shed 5 bases, J shed 4 bases, and the junction held 6 bases outside the gene matches. DNA of the CDR3: TGTGCCAGCAGTCCACAGACAGGGGGAAATCAGCCCCAGCATTTT. Translating it yields CASSPQTGGNQPQHF.

The V and J genes are TRBV3-1 (or the pseudogene TRBV3-2) and TRBJ2-7; no clear D. The CDR3 sequence is 15 residues long. The ends were cut back, 1 base at V and 2 bases at J, with 12 bases in the middle. Looked up from germline, CDR1 is LGHDT and CDR2 is YNNKEL (reference sequence). CDR3 sequence: CASSQGSSTAYEQYF. Here the CDR3 DNA reads TGTGCCAGCAGCCAAGGTTCCAGTACCGCCTACGAGCAGTACTTC.

This clone was counted a few times. The gene calls are TRBV7-6 and TRBJ2-1; D not certain. Trimming removed 5 bases at V and 3 bases at J, with 8 bases between. This CDR3 region has 13 residues. Germline CDR1 and CDR2: SGHVS and FNYEAQ. CDR3 bases: TGTGCCAGCAGCGTAAAGAGCTACAATGAGCAGTTCTTC. Translated: CASSVKSYNEQFF.

The chain joins TRBV9 to TRBJ2-7; D not resolved. Germline V gene data show CDR1 as SGDLS and CDR2 as YYNGEE. The CDR3 runs 15 residues. Trimming took off 0 bases at V and 3 bases at J, with 13 bases between the two ends. CDR3 in DNA: TGTGCCAGCAGCGTAGGTAATAGCTTTTTCTACGAGCAGTACTTC. Amino acid sequence: CASSVGNSFFYEQYF.

The chain joins TRBV4-3 to TRBJ2-1; 16 bases are shared with TRBD2. The CDR3 covers 19 residues. The trim removed 0 bases at V and 6 bases at J, leaving 8 bases unmatched. Per germline, CDR1 LGHNA and CDR2 YSLEER. DNA of the CDR3: TGCGCCAGCAGCCAAGATTGGGGGACTAGCGGGAGGGCCGGCAATGAGCAGTTCTTC. Protein sequence: CASSQDWGTSGRAGNEQFF.

V and J are TRBV18 and TRBJ2-1, with 7 nucleotides matching TRBD1. J was trimmed by 6 bases and V by 2 bases; bases with no gene match: 10. The CDR3 sequence is 16 residues long. Germline CDR1 reads KGHSH; CDR2 reads LQKENI. This CDR3 reads CASSPWDTSGGNEQFF. DNA for the CDR3: TGTGCCAGCTCACCATGGGATACCTCAGGGGGCAATGAGCAGTTCTTC.

In nucleotides, the CDR3 is TGCGCCAGCAGCGGTCAGGGGCGAGACACCGGGGAGCTGTTTTTT. Translated, it gives CASSGQGRDTGELFF. V and J are TRBV5-1 and TRBJ2-2; D might be TRBD1 (6 bases). The germline CDR1 and CDR2 sequences are SGHRS and YFSETQ. The V and J ends lost 4 bases and 3 bases respectively, with 13 bases between them. The CDR3 is 15 residues long.

This clone appeared once. The CDR3 protein is CASSPRLAGLSYEQYF. CDR3 nucleotides: TGTGCCAGCAGCCCCCGACTAGCGGGACTCTCCTACGAGCAGTACTTC. The chain uses TRBV4-2 and TRBJ2-7; 11 positions match TRBD2. There are 16 residues in the CDR3. Germline V CDR1 and CDR2: LGHNA, YNFKEQ. V lost 4 bases to trimming and J lost 0 bases; unmatched junction nucleotides: 5.

The genes are TRBV7-7 and TRBJ2-1; tentatively, D is TRBD2 (5 bases). The CDR3 sequence is 13 residues long. CDR1 SSHAT and CDR2 FNYEAQ come from the germline V gene (reference sequence). V lost 5 bases and J 5 bases, leaving 10 bases between the germline ends. In DNA, the CDR3 is TGTGCCAGCAGCAATAGCGAGAACAATGAGCAGTTCTTC. Translation gives CASSNSENNEQFF.

The V call is TRBV5-1, the J call TRBJ2-1, with 13 positions matching TRBD2. The ends lost 4 bases at V and 8 bases at J; junction bases unmatched: 9. Germline loops: CDR1 SGHRS, CDR2 YFSETQ. The length of the CDR3 is 16 residues. CDR3 sequence reads: CASSAGLAGDLDEQFF. The CDR3 DNA reads as TGCGCCAGCAGCGCCGGACTAGCGGGAGATTTGGATGAGCAGTTCTTC.

The V and J genes are TRBV28 and TRBJ1-1, with D possibly matching TRBD1 (6 bases). V was cut by 3 bases and J by 5 bases, with 13 bases left in between. The length of the CDR3 is 14 residues. The germline gives CDR1 MDHEN, CDR2 SYDVKM. The CDR3 nucleotides read TGTGCCAGCAGTTTTGCGGGGGCGGTGACTGAAGCTTTCTTT. This sequence encodes CASSFAGAVTEAFF.

This clone was seen a single time. V is TRBV5-6 and J is TRBJ2-2; no clear D gene. V was pared by 1 base and J by 6 bases, with 13 bases between. CDR1 and CDR2 (germline): SGHDT, YYEEEE. The CDR3 extends over 15 amino acids. In nucleotides, the CDR3 is TGTGCCAGCAGCTTGACCTGGAGTATCGCCGGGGAGCTGTTTTTT. Translation: CASSLTWSIAGELFF.

The chain links TRBV5-1 to TRBJ2-7; maybe TRBD2 (5 bases). The CDR3 has 17 amino acids. The germline V gene has CDR1 SGHRS and CDR2 YFSETQ. Trimming took off 4 bases at V and 0 bases at J, with 20 bases between the two ends. The CDR3 DNA follows: TGCGCCAGCAGCCTCGGAGGTCTCGGTTCGGGCTCCTACGAGCAGTACTTC. It translates to CASSLGGLGSGSYEQYF.

The chain joins TRBV19 to TRBJ2-7; possible D gene TRBD2, 6 bases. The CDR3 sequence is 15 residues long. V was pared by 3 bases and J by 5 bases, with 17 bases between. Germline CDR1 and CDR2: LNHDA and SQIVND (reference sequence). In DNA, the CDR3 is TGTGCCAGTAGTATTAGGTCACGGAGGGTCCACGAGCAGTACTTC. Protein: CASSIRSRRVHEQYF.

This chain links TRBV7-2 with TRBJ2-7, with TRBD2 matching 10 bases. Germline V gene lookup returns CDR1 SGHTA and CDR2 FQGNSA. Unmatched junction bases numbered 4, after V lost 1 base and J lost 4 bases. This CDR3 has 15 amino acids. CDR3 in DNA: TGTGCCAGCAGCTTAGGAGTTAGCGGGGGGTACGAGCAGTACTTC. Its protein is CASSLGVSGGYEQYF.

J is TRBJ1-1 and V is TRBV7-9, with 7 bases fitting TRBD1. The germline CDR1 and CDR2 sequences are SEHNR and FQNEAQ (reference sequence). Trimming cost V 1 base and J 1 base; bases outside gene matches: 3. The CDR3 is made up of 15 amino acids. Here the CDR3 DNA reads TGTGCCAGCAGCTTAGACTACAGGGGGAACACTGAAGCTTTCTTT. It codes for CASSLDYRGNTEAFF. Using reference TRBV7-9 and TRBJ1-1 for the parts outside the CDR3, the full variable domain is DTGVSQNPRHKITKRGQNVTFRCDPISEHNRLYWYRQTLGQGPEFLTYFQNEAQLEKSRLLSDRFSAERPKGSFSTLEIQRTEQGDSAMYLCASSLDYRGNTEAFFGQGTRLTVV.

The V and J genes are TRBV21-1 and TRBJ1-4; TRBD1 is taken as the D call from the table, unchecked against the DNA. TRBV21-1 is assigned pseudogene status. This CDR3 has 18 residues. CDR3 nucleotide sequence: TGTGCCAGCAGCAGTCCCCACCAACCGGGACAGACTAATGAAAAACTGTTTTTT. It yields the protein CASSSPHQPGQTNEKLFF.

The CDR3 DNA follows: TGTGCCAGCAGCTCAACAGGGTACACTGAAGCTTTCTTT. This encodes CASSSTGYTEAFF. V usage is TRBV13 and J usage is TRBJ1-1, with D possibly TRBD1 on 6 matching bases. From germline, CDR1 is PRHDT and CDR2 FYEKMQ (reference sequence). The CDR3 contains 13 residues. Trimming removed 4 bases from V and 3 bases from J, with 9 bases in between.

The V and J genes are TRBV9 and TRBJ2-1; 7 bases map to TRBD2. Germline CDR1 SGDLS, CDR2 YYNGEE. V was pared by 3 bases and J by 8 bases, with 14 bases of the junction left unmatched. CDR3 size: 16 residues. The CDR3, as DNA: TGTGCCAGCAGCGGACAGACCCGCGGGAGTAAACATGAGCAGTTCTTC. This codes for CASSGQTRGSKHEQFF. The full variable domain, rest sourced from reference TRBV9 and TRBJ2-1, is DSGVTQTPKHLITATGQRVTLRCSPRSGDLSVYWYQQSLDQGLQFLIQYYNGEERAKGNILERFSAQQFPDLHSELNLSSLELGDSALYFCASSGQTRGSKHEQFFGPGTRLTVL.